These T cell receptor delta chains were read from a single sample in a study of delta chains in infants with herpesvirus infections. TCRdb used CATT to re-call clones from the RT-PCR reads. In the table there are around 1,300 delta-chain clones, 30% of which are singletons. Sequenced material: peripheral blood, taken at time point 2 of longitudinal follow-up. These receptors were obtained from a human donor who was a Ugandan infant, either HIV-exposed or HIV-unexposed (not recorded which). CDR3s include the opening cysteine and the closing phenylalanine or tryptophan. A D gene is named only where the DNA matches it firmly. Part of the rows lack a size; the others show once, few, many or a class for expanded clones.

v_call: TRDV1
d_call: TRDD2
j_call: TRDJ1
clone_size: NA
cdr3_nt: TGTGCTCTTGGGGGCTCACCTTCCTCCGCGCCTCGGTACCCCTTTTACACCGATAAACTCATCTTT
cdr3_aa: CALGGSPSSAPRYPFYTDKLIF

v_call: TRDV2
d_call: TRDD3
j_call: TRDJ2
clone_size: large
cdr3_nt: TGTGCCTGTGACATACTGGGGGATACAGCACAACTCTTCTTT
cdr3_aa: CACDILGDTAQLFF

v_call: TRDV1
d_call: TRDD3
j_call: TRDJ1
clone_size: once
cdr3_nt: TGTGCTCTTGGGGAACTCCTCCAACACTGGGGATACCCCTACACCGATAAACTCATCTTT
cdr3_aa: CALGELLQHWGYPYTDKLIF

v_call: TRDV1
d_call: TRDD3
j_call: TRDJ1
clone_size: NA
cdr3_nt: TGTGCTCTTGGGGAAGGTACTTCCTCGTCCCCTCACTGGGGGATACGCGGCCCCGATAAACTCATCTTT
cdr3_aa: CALGEGTSSSPHWGIRGPDKLIF

v_call: TRDV2
d_call: TRDD3
j_call: TRDJ2
clone_size: few
cdr3_nt: TGTGCCTGTGACTCCTTACTGGGGGATAATCGCCCTTTGACAGCACAACTCTTCTTT
cdr3_aa: CACDSLLGDNRPLTAQLFF

v_call: TRDV2
d_call: NA
j_call: TRDJ3
clone_size: NA
cdr3_nt: TGTGCCTGTACCGCGGTGGGGGGCTCGAGCTCCTGGGACACCCGACAGATGTTTTTC
cdr3_aa: CACTAVGGSSSWDTRQMFF

v_call: TRDV3
d_call: NA
j_call: TRDJ1
clone_size: NA
cdr3_nt: TGTGCCTTCACCCTTCCTACGTGTGGTACTGGGGGAACCCCGACCTTTCCATTGTACACCGATAAACTCATCTTT
cdr3_aa: CAFTLPTCGTGGTPTFPLYTDKLIF

v_call: TRAV29/DV5
d_call: TRDD3
j_call: TRDJ1
clone_size: few
cdr3_nt: TGTGCAGCATCGCCCCCGATCCTACGCTATCCGGTACTGGGGGATACGCGTATCCCGGAGACCGATAAACTCATCTTT
cdr3_aa: CAASPPILRYPVLGDTRIPETDKLIF

v_call: TRDV1
d_call: TRDD3
j_call: TRDJ1
clone_size: NA
cdr3_nt: TGTGCTCTTGGGGAAATATACATGCCCGGGGATACTAACACCGATAAACTCATCTTT
cdr3_aa: CALGEIYMPGDTNTDKLIF

v_call: TRDV1
d_call: TRDD3
j_call: TRDJ1
clone_size: NA
cdr3_nt: TGTGCTCTTGGGTCCCAAGAAGGTCGGTCGGGGGATGGGGGAGGCGATAAACTCATCTTT
cdr3_aa: CALGSQEGRSGDGGGDKLIF

v_call: TRDV1
d_call: TRDD3
j_call: TRDJ1
clone_size: few
cdr3_nt: TGTGCTCTTGGGGAACCCCTCCTAGACGGGGATACCACCGATAAACTCATCTTT
cdr3_aa: CALGEPLLDGDTTDKLIF

v_call: TRDV3
d_call: NA
j_call: TRDJ1
clone_size: NA
cdr3_nt: TGTGCCTGTAGGGGATCCCACACCGATAAACTCATCTTT
cdr3_aa: CACRGSHTDKLIF

v_call: TRDV2
d_call: NA
j_call: TRDJ1
clone_size: few
cdr3_nt: TGTGCCTGTGACACCGGAGGGGATGACACCGATAAACTCATCTTT
cdr3_aa: CACDTGGDDTDKLIF

v_call: TRDV2
d_call: TRDD3
j_call: TRDJ3
clone_size: NA
cdr3_nt: TGTGCCTGTGACTCTATACTGGGGGTTCAAACCTCCTGGGACACCCGACAGATGTTTTTC
cdr3_aa: CACDSILGVQTSWDTRQMFF

v_call: TRDV1
d_call: NA
j_call: TRDJ1
clone_size: few
cdr3_nt: TGTGCTCTTGGGGGGGAAGGTTCCTCCGATGGGTTGCGTTTCGGGATAGCTACCGATAAACTCATCTTT
cdr3_aa: CALGGEGSSDGLRFGIATDKLIF

v_call: TRDV1
d_call: NA
j_call: TRDJ2
clone_size: NA
cdr3_nt: TGTGCTCTTGGGGAACTTCCACCAGGGGCGTTACTGGGGACAGCACAACTCTTCTTT
cdr3_aa: CALGELPPGALLGTAQLFF

v_call: TRDV1
d_call: TRDD3
j_call: TRDJ1
clone_size: NA
cdr3_nt: TGTGCTCTTGGGCCCCCCCCCCTCTTGGCCTGGGGGCACACCGATAAACTCATCTTT
cdr3_aa: CALGPPPLLAWGHTDKLIF

v_call: TRDV1
d_call: TRDD3
j_call: TRDJ1
clone_size: NA
cdr3_nt: TGTGCTCTTGGGGAACCTCCGTGGGACCCGCATTACTGGGGGATACTAACCGATAAACTCATCTTT
cdr3_aa: CALGEPPWDPHYWGILTDKLIF

v_call: TRDV2
d_call: NA
j_call: TRDJ1
clone_size: NA
cdr3_nt: TGTGCCTGTGACACGGCCTCCTACGGTGGTACCCCACCCGATAAACTCATCTTT
cdr3_aa: CACDTASYGGTPPDKLIF

v_call: TRDV1
d_call: NA
j_call: TRDJ1
clone_size: NA
cdr3_nt: TGTGCTCTTGGGCCAATGGGAAGAGGCCCTCCTAGGGTGATTGGGTACACCGATAAACTCATCTTT
cdr3_aa: CALGPMGRGPPRVIGYTDKLIF

v_call: TRDV1
d_call: TRDD3
j_call: TRDJ1
clone_size: large
cdr3_nt: TGTGCTCTTGGGGAACTCTGTGACTGGGGGATACGAGGGGGCACCGATAAACTCATCTTT
cdr3_aa: CALGELCDWGIRGGTDKLIF

v_call: TRDV1
d_call: TRDD3
j_call: TRDJ1
clone_size: NA
cdr3_nt: TGTGCTCTTGGGGATCCTCCCTACCGGGGGATACTGATGTACACCGATAAACTCATCTTT
cdr3_aa: CALGDPPYRGILMYTDKLIF

v_call: TRDV1
d_call: TRDD3
j_call: TRDJ1
clone_size: NA
cdr3_nt: TGTGCTCTTGGGGAACCCAGTCACTGGGGGATATCCGATAAACTCATCTTT
cdr3_aa: CALGEPSHWGISDKLIF

v_call: TRDV1
d_call: TRDD3
j_call: TRDJ2
clone_size: NA
cdr3_nt: TGTGCTCTTGGGGCCCGACGCGGTAATACTGGGGGATCAACAGCACAACTCTTCTTT
cdr3_aa: CALGARRGNTGGSTAQLFF

v_call: TRDV1
d_call: TRDD3
j_call: TRDJ1
clone_size: NA
cdr3_nt: TGTGCTCTTCTCCCCCCATCCCTCCTACCCTCGTTTACTGGGGGATACGCGACCGATAAACTCATCTTT
cdr3_aa: CALLPPSLLPSFTGGYATDKLIF

v_call: TRDV1
d_call: TRDD3
j_call: TRDJ1
clone_size: NA
cdr3_nt: TGTGCTCTTGGGGAGCCTGGGGGATACCGCGATAAACTCATCTTT
cdr3_aa: CALGEPGGYRDKLIF

v_call: TRDV1
d_call: TRDD3
j_call: TRDJ1
clone_size: NA
cdr3_nt: TGTGCTCTTGGGGAACAAACTGCCGGTGGTGGGGGAAGCGATAAACTCATCTTT
cdr3_aa: CALGEQTAGGGGSDKLIF

v_call: TRDV1
d_call: TRDD3
j_call: TRDJ1
clone_size: few
cdr3_nt: TGTGCTCTTGGGGAACTTCTTCACGTCACAGTGCTACTCGACTGGGGGATCCGGGCCGATAAACTCATCTTT
cdr3_aa: CALGELLHVTVLLDWGIRADKLIF

v_call: TRDV1
d_call: NA
j_call: TRDJ1
clone_size: few
cdr3_nt: TGTGCTCTTGGGGACGCAGAGAGGTACTTAGGGGGAAAGAAACTCATCTTT
cdr3_aa: CALGDAERYLGGKKLIF

v_call: TRDV1
d_call: TRDD2
j_call: TRDJ1
clone_size: few
cdr3_nt: TGTGCTCTTGGGGATCCACCCAATTCCTACCATGGGCGAACGACGGATAAACTCATCTTT
cdr3_aa: CALGDPPNSYHGRTTDKLIF

v_call: TRDV1
d_call: TRDD3
j_call: TRDJ1
clone_size: NA
cdr3_nt: TGTGCTCTTGGACCTTCTCCCTCAACCGCAACTGGGGGACTCCCGAAGTACACCGATAAACTCATCTTT
cdr3_aa: CALGPSPSTATGGLPKYTDKLIF

v_call: TRDV2
d_call: NA
j_call: TRDJ3
clone_size: NA
cdr3_nt: TGTGCCTGCACCCCTTGTTACTGGGACACCCGACAGATGTTTTTC
cdr3_aa: CACTPCYWDTRQMFF

v_call: TRDV1
d_call: TRDD3
j_call: TRDJ1
clone_size: few
cdr3_nt: TGTGCTCTTGGGGAACGGGGGGATAAAGTCGGCGATAAACTCATCTTT
cdr3_aa: CALGERGDKVGDKLIF

v_call: TRDV1
d_call: TRDD3
j_call: TRDJ1
clone_size: few
cdr3_nt: TGTGCTCTTGGGGAAACAGTCCTGAGCGAATCGGGGGATACGCAGTACACCGATAAACTCATCTTT
cdr3_aa: CALGETVLSESGDTQYTDKLIF

v_call: TRDV1
d_call: NA
j_call: TRDJ1
clone_size: NA
cdr3_nt: TGTGCTCTTGGGGAACCGACGACTCCGCTGGCCACCGATAAACTCATCTTT
cdr3_aa: CALGEPTTPLATDKLIF

v_call: TRDV1
d_call: NA
j_call: TRDJ1
clone_size: few
cdr3_nt: TGTGCTCTTGGGGAAGGGCTCGTACATGGCGATAAACTCATCTTT
cdr3_aa: CALGEGLVHGDKLIF

v_call: TRDV1
d_call: TRDD3
j_call: TRDJ1
clone_size: NA
cdr3_nt: TGCGCTCTTGGGCCCGGACCACGGGTACTGGGGGATATTGCCCTCGATAAACTCATCTTT
cdr3_aa: CALGPGPRVLGDIALDKLIF

v_call: TRDV2
d_call: NA
j_call: TRDJ3
clone_size: few
cdr3_nt: TGTGCCTGTGACACCGGCTTCTTCGCGTCTATGCGTACTGAAGGCTCCTGGGACACCCGACAGATGTTTTTC
cdr3_aa: CACDTGFFASMRTEGSWDTRQMFF

v_call: TRDV1
d_call: TRDD3
j_call: TRDJ1
clone_size: NA
cdr3_nt: TGTGCTCTTGGGGAACTGCCTAGGGGGGATACGGGAACCGATAAACTCATCTTT
cdr3_aa: CALGELPRGDTGTDKLIF

v_call: TRDV1
d_call: NA
j_call: TRDJ1
clone_size: few
cdr3_nt: TGTGCTCTTGGGGAGGGGGGGGCTCTTCCTACGTACTGGGGGAACACCGATAAACTCATCTTT
cdr3_aa: CALGEGGALPTYWGNTDKLIF

v_call: TRDV3
d_call: NA
j_call: TRDJ1
clone_size: NA
cdr3_nt: TGTGCCTCCTCCCTACCCCAAAGTACTGGGCCGTACACCGATAAACTCATCTTT
cdr3_aa: CASSLPQSTGPYTDKLIF

v_call: TRDV1
d_call: NA
j_call: TRDJ1
clone_size: NA
cdr3_nt: TGTGCTCTTGGGGGTCAACAGCCTTCCTACGTGTACTGGGGGATTAACACCGATAAACTCATCTTT
cdr3_aa: CALGGQQPSYVYWGINTDKLIF

v_call: TRDV1
d_call: TRDD3
j_call: TRDJ1
clone_size: few
cdr3_nt: TGTGCTCTTGGGGAACCTCGTTTACTGGGGGTCTTCACCCCATCACTCACCGATAAACTCATCTTT
cdr3_aa: CALGEPRLLGVFTPSLTDKLIF

v_call: TRDV1
d_call: NA
j_call: TRDJ1
clone_size: large
cdr3_nt: TGTGCTCTTGGGCCTGGCGGAATACAGGCCGATAAACTCATCTTT
cdr3_aa: CALGPGGIQADKLIF

v_call: TRDV3
d_call: NA
j_call: TRDJ1
clone_size: NA
cdr3_nt: TGTGCCTCCGGCCTTCCTCTCCTGGGGGAGCCTTACACCGATAAACTCATCTTT
cdr3_aa: CASGLPLLGEPYTDKLIF

v_call: TRDV1
d_call: NA
j_call: TRDJ1
clone_size: NA
cdr3_nt: TGTGCTCTTGGCGATTGGCCTTCCTACGTGTCCTTTGGGGGATACTACCCGTACACCGATAAACTCATCTTT
cdr3_aa: CALGDWPSYVSFGGYYPYTDKLIF

v_call: TRDV1
d_call: TRDD3
j_call: TRDJ1
clone_size: NA
cdr3_nt: TGTGCTCTTGGGGAACTAGCTACTATTTGGAGCTACTGGGGGATAGGGAAGAGGGGATACACCGATAAACTCATCTTT
cdr3_aa: CALGELATIWSYWGIGKRGYTDKLIF

v_call: TRDV2
d_call: TRDD3
j_call: TRDJ1
clone_size: NA
cdr3_nt: TGTGCCTGTGACCGTACTGGGGGCTTAATGACCACCGATAAACTCATCTTT
cdr3_aa: CACDRTGGLMTTDKLIF

v_call: TRDV1
d_call: NA
j_call: TRDJ2
clone_size: few
cdr3_nt: TGTGCTCTTGGGGATCCCTTCCTACAGGGTACTGGGGGGTCCTTCAATTTGACAGCACAACTCTTCTTT
cdr3_aa: CALGDPFLQGTGGSFNLTAQLFF

v_call: TRDV1
d_call: NA
j_call: TRDJ1
clone_size: large
cdr3_nt: TGTGCTCTTGGGGAGCATATTCCTACAGGGGACTGGGGACGGAAGTACACCGATAAACTCATCTTT
cdr3_aa: CALGEHIPTGDWGRKYTDKLIF

v_call: TRDV1
d_call: TRDD3
j_call: TRDJ1
clone_size: NA
cdr3_nt: TGTGCTCTTGGGGAACTAACCGATTACTGGGGGATACCCGGCACCGATAAACTCATCTTT
cdr3_aa: CALGELTDYWGIPGTDKLIF

v_call: TRDV2
d_call: TRDD3
j_call: TRDJ2
clone_size: NA
cdr3_nt: TGTGCCTGTGACGTACTGGGGGAGACAGCACAACTCTTCTTT
cdr3_aa: CACDVLGETAQLFF

v_call: TRDV1
d_call: TRDD3
j_call: TRDJ2
clone_size: few
cdr3_nt: TGTGCTCTTGGGGCGAGGCATCCTCTACTGTCACTGGGGGATCTAGAGACAGCACAACTCTTCTTT
cdr3_aa: CALGARHPLLSLGDLETAQLFF

v_call: TRDV1
d_call: NA
j_call: TRDJ1
clone_size: few
cdr3_nt: TGTGCTCTTGGGGAAACAGTAGTGGTTCCTACAACGCTGGGGGACACCGATAAACTCATCTTT
cdr3_aa: CALGETVVVPTTLGDTDKLIF

v_call: TRAV23/DV6
d_call: TRDD3
j_call: TRDJ1
clone_size: few
cdr3_nt: TGTGCAGGGAACAGAGGGCCCACGACCCGCCTGGGGGATACCGATAAACTCATCTTT
cdr3_aa: CAGNRGPTTRLGDTDKLIF